This T cell receptor (beta chain) was sequenced in a study of blood T cell repertoires in COVID-19. Study as a whole: Sources were T cells, B-cell-depleted T cells, or PBMCs; the material itself was cDNA or gDNA.

Authors' methods: Amplifying reference gene primers gave estimates of nucleated cell counts. Using immunoSEQ multiplex PCR, the repertoire was profiled, and TCRdb retains in-frame clones only, with some absent. The V and J calls and clone size come from that table; D and trimming were worked out from the DNA. The table lists 87,000 or so clones, roughly 86% of them singletons, with around a fifth in the top ten. The length of the CDR3 is 14 residues. CDR1 and CDR2 (germline): SGDLS, YYNGEE. V was pared by 2 bases and J by 3 bases, with 1 base of the junction left unmatched. This sequence was found in an elderly woman in a cohort sampled during active or convalescent COVID-19. The genes are TRBV9 and TRBJ2-7; 11 bases are a match to TRBD1. Sequenced input: peripheral blood. CDR3 sequence: CASSVGQGDYEQYF. As DNA, the CDR3 is TGTGCCAGCAGCGTGGGACAGGGGGACTACGAGCAGTACTTC.